This TCR beta chain was sequenced for a study of cytomegalovirus exposure and HLA in healthy donors. Study-wide points: Reported performance of the classifier showed diagnosis of cytomegalovirus status with high specificity and sensitivity.

CDR1 and CDR2 (germline): GTSNPN, SVGIG (reference sequence). V was cut by 4 bases and J by 1 base, with 8 bases left in between. The CDR3 sequence is 13 residues long. A note on this clone: Its antigen remains unidentified.

The primer mix had 60 Vbeta and 13 Jbeta primers. Measured with immunoSEQ multiplex PCR; TCRdb has only the in-frame clones, and not every one. This sample has 65,000 to 100,000 clones, with roughly 73% found just once. The chain joins TRBV30 to TRBJ1-3; unclear D gene. The clonotype comes from a man in his forties in good health and CMV-seronegative. The material sequenced was PBMCs. This CDR3 reads CAWIERSGNTIYF. The CDR3 DNA reads TGTGCCTGGATTGAGCGGTCTGGAAACACCATATATTTT.